Below are 18 T cell receptor beta chains sequenced from a single sample in a study of response to subunit inactivated influenza vaccine. TCRdb fed the RT-PCR reads into MiXCR, producing one record per CDR3 protein. This table has about half a million distinct CDR3 sequences, about 7.6% appearing once. The material sequenced was PBMCs from blood, taken around 2 years after vaccination. The receptors come from a man between 50 and 69 years old who received an inactivated influenza vaccine.

The CDR3 DNA reads TGCAGTGCAGCAAGTTCTAGCGGGAGTAGCTACAATGAGCAGTTCTTC. Encoded protein: CSAASSSGSSYNEQFF. The rearrangement links TRBV20-1 to TRBJ2-1, with 10 bases identical to TRBD2. Unmatched junction bases numbered 11, after V lost 6 bases and J lost 3 bases. This CDR3 spans 16 amino acids. Germline values: CDR1 DFQATT, CDR2 SNEGSKA (reference sequence).

This clonotype came up many times. The chain uses TRBV10-3 and TRBJ1-2; 8 nucleotides match TRBD1. V gave up 2 bases and J gave up 9 bases; unmatched junction bases: 11. Germline-derived CDR1 and CDR2 are ENHRY and SYGVKD. The CDR3 spans 15 residues. CDR3 residues: CAISETPGQGLSYTF. DNA of the CDR3: TGTGCCATCAGTGAGACCCCCGGACAGGGACTAAGCTACACCTTC.

In this sample, this clonotype turned up many times. One end of the junction is discordant with germline, which a read error may explain. The chain has TRBV6-2 or TRBV6-3 and TRBJ2-7, with 10 nucleotides matching TRBD2. The CDR3 runs 12 residues. CDR1 and CDR2 (germline): MNHEY, SVGEGT. The CDR3 nucleotides are TGCGGGAGCGGGAGGGGATCCTACGAGCAGTACTTC. Encoded protein: CGSGRGSYEQYF.

With respect to this clonotype: This likely reflects a read error, since a far larger clone is one base away. This chain uses TRBV7-9 with TRBJ2-7, with D tentatively TRBD1 (5 bases). Trimming removed 1 base at V and 6 bases at J, with 7 bases between. This CDR3 is 12 amino acids long. The germline V gene encodes CDR1 SEHNR and CDR2 FQNEAQ (reference sequence). The CDR3 coding sequence is TGTGCCAGCAGCTTAGGGGGCTCCGAGCAGTACTTC. Protein product: CASSLGGSEQYF.

The chain combines TRBV4-1 with TRBJ1-1; D possibly corresponds to TRBD1 (5 bases). Germline values: CDR1 MGHRA, CDR2 YSYEKL. Deletions cut 4 bases from V and 10 bases from J, with 13 bases between. The CDR3 has 12 residues. The CDR3, as DNA: TGCGCCAGCAGCCCACCTTTGGGGGTAGCTTTCTTT. It codes for CASSPPLGVAFF.

This clonotype was picked up a small number of times. The gene calls are TRBV11-2 and TRBJ1-4, with D perhaps TRBD1 (6 bases). There are 17 residues in the CDR3. Trimming took 1 base from V and 0 from J, leaving 12 bases between them. Germline CDR1 and CDR2: SGHAT and FQNNGV. The CDR3 loop is CASSLGSGDTTNEKLFF. DNA for the CDR3: TGTGCCAGCAGCTTAGGGTCGGGGGACACAACTAATGAAAAACTGTTTTTT. Complete variable domain (other parts from reference TRBV11-2 and TRBJ1-4): EAGVAQSPRYKIIEKRQSVAFWCNPISGHATLYWYQQILGQGPKLLIQFQNNGVVDDSQLPKDRFSAERLKGVDSTLKIQPAKLEDSAVYLCASSLGSGDTTNEKLFFGSGTQLSVL.

This clonotype was seen a few times. The V gene is TRBV3-1, the J gene TRBJ2-2; D is unclear. The CDR3 is made up of 12 amino acids. V lost 6 bases and J 9 bases, leaving 11 bases between the germline ends. CDR1 and CDR2 from the germline V gene are LGHDT and YNNKEL (reference sequence). Here the CDR3 reads CASSPGQRELFF. The CDR3, as DNA: TGTGCCAGCAGTCCCGGGCAGCGGGAGCTGTTTTTT.

Notes on this clonotype: The CDR3 carries no conserved terminal phenylalanine or tryptophan, so it likely arises from a read error. The J gene is TRBJ2-7, the V gene TRBV6-5, with 8 nucleotides matching TRBD1. Germline trimming cut 0 bases from V and 4 bases from J; bases unmatched to any gene: 8. Per germline, CDR1 MNHEY and CDR2 SVGAGI. This CDR3 comprises 16 residues. The CDR3 DNA follows: TGTGCCAGCAGTTACTCCGGCAGGGGGCCTGGTTACGAGCAGTACTCC. This codes for CASSYSGRGPGYEQYS.

The rearrangement joins TRBV24-1 to TRBJ2-5; no clear D gene. V lost 7 bases and J lost 3, with 8 bases in between. The CDR3 spans 12 residues. Germline V gene data show CDR1 as KGHDR and CDR2 as SFDVKD. In nucleotides, the CDR3 is TGTGCCACCAGCCTACACGAAGAGACCCAGTACTTC. Translating it yields CATSLHEETQYF.

This clonotype was detected ten times or more. This rearrangement joins TRBV6-2 or TRBV6-3 to TRBJ1-1, with D uncertain. Trimming removed 1 base from V and 0 bases from J, with 6 bases in between. The CDR3 contains 14 residues. Germline CDR1 MNHEY, CDR2 SVGEGT. For the CDR3, the DNA is TGTGCCAGCAGTTACTTTGGGATGAACACTGAAGCTTTCTTT. Translation: CASSYFGMNTEAFF.

V and J are TRBV3-1 and TRBJ1-3; D remains ambiguous. This CDR3 comprises 16 residues. Germline V gene sequence: CDR1 LGHDT, CDR2 YNNKEL (reference sequence). V was clipped by 0 bases and J by 0 bases, with 9 bases between them. The DNA of the CDR3 is TGTGCCAGCAGCCAAGATGGTGAGGTCTCTGGAAACACCATATATTTT. This sequence encodes CASSQDGEVSGNTIYF.

This clonotype was observed at least ten times. The chain couples TRBV20-1 to TRBJ2-1; no firm D call. The CDR3 covers 11 residues. V shed 2 bases and J shed 4 bases, with 3 bases lying between them. Germline V CDR1 and CDR2: DFQATT, SNEGSKA (reference sequence). The CDR3 loop reads CSARQYNEQFF. The CDR3 region has the DNA TGCAGTGCTAGACAATACAATGAGCAGTTCTTC.

This chain joins TRBV6-2 or TRBV6-3 and TRBJ1-2, with D possibly matching TRBD1 (5 bases). This CDR3 contains 13 residues. The germline V gene encodes CDR1 MNHEY and CDR2 SVGEGT. V gave up 5 bases and J gave up 8 bases, with 15 bases separating them. The CDR3 DNA reads TGTGCCAGCAGTCCCTATGAGGGGCGAGGCTACACCTTC. As protein: CASSPYEGRGYTF.

This clonotype appeared a few times. The chain recombines TRBV7-6 with TRBJ1-6; D call uncertain. V gave up 0 bases and J gave up 4 bases, with 7 bases separating them. The CDR3 loop spans 15 amino acids. Germline loops: CDR1 SGHVS, CDR2 FNYEAQ. In DNA, the CDR3 is TGTGCCAGCAGCTTAGCGAGCTTTTATAATTCACCCCTCCACTTT. Protein sequence: CASSLASFYNSPLHF.

This clonotype was recorded many times. The V and J genes are TRBV7-2 and TRBJ1-6, with D unresolved. Germline-derived CDR1 and CDR2 are SGHTA and FQGNSA. V was pared by 6 bases and J by 5 bases, with 5 bases between. The CDR3 contains 12 residues. CDR3: CASSLDNSPLHF. The CDR3 DNA reads TGTGCCAGCAGTTTGGATAATTCACCCCTCCACTTT.

Only a few counts were recorded for this clonotype. This chain connects TRBV20-1 to TRBJ2-3; D ambiguous. V was shortened by 3 bases and J by 0 bases, with 10 bases between the two germline ends. This CDR3 is built from 14 residues. Germline V gives CDR1 DFQATT, CDR2 SNEGSKA (reference sequence). CDR3 loop: CSARGYGSTDTQYF. DNA of the CDR3: TGCAGTGCTAGGGGCTACGGAAGCACAGATACGCAGTATTTT.

At least ten counts were recorded for this clonotype. The gene calls are TRBV9 and TRBJ1-1; no firm D call. The CDR3 covers 13 residues. Germline V gene sequence: CDR1 SGDLS, CDR2 YYNGEE. V lost 0 bases and J 1 base, leaving 4 bases between the germline ends. DNA of the CDR3: TGTGCCAGCAGCGTAGCTAAGAACACTGAAGCTTTCTTT. It translates to CASSVAKNTEAFF.

V usage is TRBV5-1 and J usage is TRBJ2-7, with 10 bases matching TRBD2. V dropped 3 bases and J dropped 3; count of bases not matched to a gene: 6. The CDR3 loop spans 15 amino acids. CDR1 and CDR2 from the germline V gene are SGHRS and YFSETQ. CDR3 DNA: TGCGCCAGCAGCTACGGCTCTAGCGGGAGCTACGAGCAGTACTTC. This encodes CASSYGSSGSYEQYF.